This is a list of T cell receptor beta chains from one sample in a study of T-cell memory formation after mild COVID-19. TCRdb re-analysed the 5' RACE reads in MiXCR, keeping a single row per CDR3 protein. The sample holds 60,000 to 65,000 distinct CDR3 sequences, about 10% seen once. Material for sequencing was PBMCs or a T cell subset sorted from them (not recorded which). The receptors come from a man younger than 35 who had mild COVID-19 (a few samples of this study predate the infection). Cell type and time point are not known. Both conserved end residues are part of each CDR3. A D gene is named only where the DNA matches it firmly. Where a row states a size, it is once, few, many or the class of an expanded clone; other rows omit it.

TGTGCCAGCAGCTTAGGGGGCACGAACTCTGGAAACACCATATATTTT | CASSLGGTNSGNTIYF | - | TRBJ1-3 | - | TRBV7-9
TGTGCCAGCTCACCAGGGAAGCCCCAGGGACTAGCTTGGAATGAGCAGTTCTTC | CASSPGKPQGLAWNEQFF | TRBD2 | TRBJ2-1 | once | TRBV18
TGCAGTGCTATACTAGCGGGGTCGACAGATACGCAGTATTTT | CSAILAGSTDTQYF | TRBD2 | TRBJ2-3 | many | TRBV20-1
TGTGCCAGCAGCCAAGTCAAGGGCGAGCAGTACTTC | CASSQVKGEQYF | - | TRBJ2-7 | few | TRBV3-1
TGCAGTGCCCGACAGGGGGCAGAGACCCAGTACTTC | CSARQGAETQYF | TRBD1 | TRBJ2-5 | many | TRBV20-1
TGTGCCAGCAGCTTACAGGGGCCAGGGGAGACCCAGTACTTC | CASSLQGPGETQYF | - | TRBJ2-5 | many | TRBV7-2
TGTGCCAGCAGCTTAGGTTTAGCAGGGTTGGTTGAGCAGTTCTTC | CASSLGLAGLVEQFF | - | TRBJ2-1 | many | TRBV7-2
TGCAGCGTTGACCCAGGGGGAAAGACCCAGTACTTC | CSVDPGGKTQYF | TRBD1 | TRBJ2-5 | - | TRBV29-1
TGTGCCAGCAGCTTAGCGCGGTTCGCCCAGGGGGAGCAGTACTTC | CASSLARFAQGEQYF | - | TRBJ2-7 | few | TRBV7-8
TGTGCCAGCAGTCCTCAGGCCTACACCATATATTTT | CASSPQAYTIYF | - | TRBJ1-3 | few | TRBV12-3/TRBV12-4
TGTGCCAGCAGGAGACAGGGGATGAAGGCACATTCAGATACGCAGTATTTT | CASRRQGMKAHSDTQYF | TRBD1 | TRBJ2-3 | few | TRBV2
TGCAGTGCTCCAGCTGGGGTACAGGAGACCCAGTACTTC | CSAPAGVQETQYF | - | TRBJ2-5 | - | TRBV20-1
TGTGCCAGCAACCAACAGGGCATGAACACTGAAGCTTTCTTT | CASNQQGMNTEAFF | - | TRBJ1-1 | - | TRBV11-2
TGTGCCAGCAGGGGACTAGCGGGGAGGGCAATGACCCAGTACTTC | CASRGLAGRAMTQYF | TRBD2 | TRBJ2-5 | - | TRBV6-6
TGTGCCAGCAGGGAGGCTAGCGGGGGGCCGGTAAATACGCAGTATTTT | CASREASGGPVNTQYF | TRBD2 | TRBJ2-3 | - | TRBV2
TGCAGTGCATTAGCGGGGGGACGGAACATTCAGTACTTC | CSALAGGRNIQYF | TRBD2 | TRBJ2-4 | - | TRBV20-1
TGTGCCAGCAGAAAGACAGGGTTGGAAGAGACCCAGTACTTC | CASRKTGLEETQYF | TRBD1 | TRBJ2-5 | few | TRBV5-6
TGCAGCGTTGGTTTCGGGGGGAGCACAGATACGCAGTATTTT | CSVGFGGSTDTQYF | TRBD2 | TRBJ2-3 | few | TRBV29-1
TGTGCCAGCAGCCGTTTCCCCGGGGAGGGCTACACCTTC | CASSRFPGEGYTF | - | TRBJ1-2 | few | TRBV5-5
TGTGCCAGCAGCTACCGGACAGGCCAAGAGACCCAGTACTTC | CASSYRTGQETQYF | TRBD1 | TRBJ2-5 | many | TRBV7-9
TGTGCCAGCAGCTTGGGTCTCCCCAGCATCCAAGAGACCCAGTACTTC | CASSLGLPSIQETQYF | - | TRBJ2-5 | few | TRBV5-6
TGTGCCAGCAGCCCCCCCGGGCTAGCGGGGACCACAGATACGCAGTATTTT | CASSPPGLAGTTDTQYF | TRBD2 | TRBJ2-3 | few | TRBV7-9
TGTGCCAGCTCACCACAGGCGCGGCAGGGGGCTTCCCAGCATTTT | CASSPQARQGASQHF | TRBD1 | TRBJ1-5 | - | TRBV18
TGCAGTGCTAATAGAGAGACCCAGTACTTC | CSANRETQYF | - | TRBJ2-5 | - | TRBV20-1
TGTGCCAGCAGCAAAGGGCCCCGGGAAAGCAATCAGCCCCAGCATTTT | CASSKGPRESNQPQHF | - | TRBJ1-5 | - | TRBV6-2/TRBV6-3
TGTGCCAGCAGCCCGCGGACAGGGGTCGACGAGCAGTACTTC | CASSPRTGVDEQYF | TRBD1 | TRBJ2-7 | many | TRBV7-2
TGTGCCAGCAGTGATGGGGGTACAGATACGCAGTATTTT | CASSDGGTDTQYF | - | TRBJ2-3 | few | TRBV2
TGTGCCAGCAGCCAGGCCGAGGCGTCGGATGAGCAGTTCTTC | CASSQAEASDEQFF | - | TRBJ2-1 | few | TRBV4-2
TGTGCCAGCACCTTGACAGCAATTCGTTATGGCTACACCTTC | CASTLTAIRYGYTF | - | TRBJ1-2 | few | TRBV7-2
TGTGCCAGCAGCCAAGATCATTTTAGCGGGGGGCGACGGGAGACCCAGTACTTC | CASSQDHFSGGRRETQYF | TRBD2 | TRBJ2-5 | - | TRBV3-1
TGCGCCAGCAGTGGAGGGGCCCGAGAGACCCAGTACTTC | CASSGGARETQYF | - | TRBJ2-5 | many | TRBV5-1
TGTGCCAGCAGCGAGGGATCCGGGGCCCAGCATTTT | CASSEGSGAQHF | - | TRBJ1-5 | few | TRBV6-6
TGTGCCAGCAGCTTAGTAGGGGGACTTGATATGGCCCAGCATTTT | CASSLVGGLDMAQHF | - | TRBJ1-5 | - | TRBV7-2
TGCGCCAGCAGCCAAGTCACCCGGGGCAGGGAAGGAGGTACGCAGTATTTT | CASSQVTRGREGGTQYF | - | TRBJ2-3 | many | TRBV4-1
TGTGCCAGCAGTCCCAATACAGCTAACTATGGCTACACCTTC | CASSPNTANYGYTF | - | TRBJ1-2 | - | TRBV28
TGTGCCAGCATCGAGGGGGCCGGCGCTGAAGCTTTCTTT | CASIEGAGAEAFF | TRBD1 | TRBJ1-1 | - | TRBV7-9
TGCAGTTGTTCAAGCTCCTACAATGAGCAGTTCTTC | CSCSSSYNEQFF | - | TRBJ2-1 | many | TRBV20-1
TGTGCCAGCACTCAACACTCCCGCCGGCCCACTGAAGCTTTCTTT | CASTQHSRRPTEAFF | - | TRBJ1-1 | - | TRBV6-5
TGTGCCAGCAGCTTTCGGTCAGTGACACTTCCAGATCAGCCCCAGCATTTT | CASSFRSVTLPDQPQHF | - | TRBJ1-5 | - | TRBV5-6
TGTGCCAGCAGCGACTTTCGGGAGACCCAGTACTTC | CASSDFRETQYF | - | TRBJ2-5 | many | TRBV7-6
TGTGCCAGCAGCCGGGACTCCGCGAACACCGGGGAGCTGTTTTTT | CASSRDSANTGELFF | - | TRBJ2-2 | few | TRBV7-6
TGTGCCAGCAGCGGGCAAGGCCTCACCGGGGAGCTGTTTTTT | CASSGQGLTGELFF | - | TRBJ2-2 | few | TRBV9
TGTGCCAGCAGCGGACAGTTGGATTCACCCCTCCACTTT | CASSGQLDSPLHF | - | TRBJ1-6 | - | TRBV27
TGTGCCAGCAGCTCCGGGACTGGGACCCAAGAGACCCAGTACTTC | CASSSGTGTQETQYF | - | TRBJ2-5 | few | TRBV7-8
TGTGCCAGCAGCTTGACCTTTTACAACACTGAAGCTTTCTTT | CASSLTFYNTEAFF | - | TRBJ1-1 | many | TRBV7-9
TGTGCCAGCAGTTTAGTCGGGCTGTCCTACGAGCAGTACTTC | CASSLVGLSYEQYF | - | TRBJ2-7 | - | TRBV12-3/TRBV12-4
TGCGCCAGCAGCTTGGACCCACAAACCAACGAGACCCAGTACTTC | CASSLDPQTNETQYF | - | TRBJ2-5 | few | TRBV5-1
TGCGCCAGCAGGGCAGGAGTCTGGGACAGGTTCTCGAGCTATGGCTACACCTTC | CASRAGVWDRFSSYGYTF | TRBD1 | TRBJ1-2 | few | TRBV4-1
TGTGCCAGCAGCTTTCCTGGCCGGGTGTCTAATTCACCCCTCCACTTT | CASSFPGRVSNSPLHF | - | TRBJ1-6 | - | TRBV7-8
TGTGCCAGCAGCTTAAACTTGGGAACTGGGACAGGGCTCGGCTACACCTTC | CASSLNLGTGTGLGYTF | TRBD1 | TRBJ1-2 | once | TRBV6-1
TGTGCCAGCACCCTCGGGGGGGACTTAACCAATGAGCAGTTCTTC | CASTLGGDLTNEQFF | TRBD2 | TRBJ2-1 | many | TRBV9
TGTGCCAGCAGCCAAGGGAGACTAGATCAAGAGACCCAGTACTTC | CASSQGRLDQETQYF | - | TRBJ2-5 | - | TRBV3-1
TGTGCCAGCAGCTTAGGGGCTAGCGGGGGCCATAATGAGCAGTTCTTC | CASSLGASGGHNEQFF | TRBD2 | TRBJ2-1 | - | TRBV7-6
TGTGCCAGCAGCTTAAGGGACAGGGCCAATGAGCAGTTCTTC | CASSLRDRANEQFF | TRBD1 | TRBJ2-1 | - | TRBV7-8
TGTGCCAGCAGTCTCGGACTAGCGGGGGGGCGGGCAGATACGCAGTATTTT | CASSLGLAGGRADTQYF | TRBD2 | TRBJ2-3 | few | TRBV6-6
TGTGCCAGCAGCTTAAGGGGAAGTTCAGATACGCAGTATTTT | CASSLRGSSDTQYF | - | TRBJ2-3 | many | TRBV7-2
TGCGCCAGCAGCTTGTGTTCCAACCGACCCCCCGGAGCCAAAAACATTCAGTACTTC | CASSLCSNRPPGAKNIQYF | - | TRBJ2-4 | many | TRBV5-1
TGTGCCAGCAGCTTTCGCGGGGGCCATCAAGAGACCCAGTACTTC | CASSFRGGHQETQYF | - | TRBJ2-5 | many | TRBV7-2